This TCR beta chain was profiled in a study of blood T cells in healthy people across ages. Study-level findings and limits: Roughly linear declines in TCR beta diversity per million T cells occurred with age.

With a J-beta primer mix and a sample-barcoded 5' primer, a second PCR ran about 7 to 12 cycles. The yield of each sample was at least 2.5 million CDR3-containing paired-end reads. TCRdb reprocessed the 5' RACE reads via MiXCR and lists one record per CDR3 protein. The sample has 650,000 to 1,000,000 distinct CDR3 sequences; 36% are singletons. This clonotype was picked up many times. Its antigen is unknown. A minimum of 7 million PBMCs was isolated per sample. Sequenced sample: blood. The clonotype comes from a man younger than 35 in good health.

The chain's CDR3 is CASSLSQTYNEQFF. In DNA, the CDR3 is TGTGCCAGCAGCCTTAGCCAGACCTACAATGAGCAGTTCTTC. This rearrangement joins TRBV7-2 to TRBJ2-1; D not certain. CDR1 and CDR2 (germline): SGHTA, FQGNSA. The CDR3 is made up of 14 amino acids. Trimming stripped 5 bases from V and 2 bases from J, with 10 bases between. Full variable domain (outside the CDR3, taken from reference TRBV7-2 and TRBJ2-1): GAGVSQSPSNKVTEKGKDVELRCDPISGHTALYWYRQSLGQGLEFLIYFQGNSAPDKSGLPSDRFSAERTGGSVSTLTIQRTQQEDSAVYLCASSLSQTYNEQFFGPGTRLTVL.